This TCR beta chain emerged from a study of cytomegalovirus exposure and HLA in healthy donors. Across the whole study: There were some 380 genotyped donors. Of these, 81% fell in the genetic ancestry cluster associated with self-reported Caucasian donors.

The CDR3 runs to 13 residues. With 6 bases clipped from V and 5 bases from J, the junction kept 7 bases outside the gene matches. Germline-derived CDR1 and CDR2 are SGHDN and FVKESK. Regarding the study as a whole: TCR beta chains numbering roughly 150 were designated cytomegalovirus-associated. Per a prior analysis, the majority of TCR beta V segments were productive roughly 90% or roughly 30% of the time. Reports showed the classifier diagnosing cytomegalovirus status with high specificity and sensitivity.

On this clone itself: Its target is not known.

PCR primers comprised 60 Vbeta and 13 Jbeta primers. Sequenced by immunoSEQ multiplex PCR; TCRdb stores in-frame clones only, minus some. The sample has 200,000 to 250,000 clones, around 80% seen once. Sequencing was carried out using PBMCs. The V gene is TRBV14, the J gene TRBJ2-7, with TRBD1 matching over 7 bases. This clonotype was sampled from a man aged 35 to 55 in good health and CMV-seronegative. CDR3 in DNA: TGTGCCAGCAGTGCCACAGGGGTTAACGAGCAGTACTTC. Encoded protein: CASSATGVNEQYF. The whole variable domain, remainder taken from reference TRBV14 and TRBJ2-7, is EAGVTQFPSHSVIEKGQTVTLRCDPISGHDNLYWYRRVMGKEIKFLLHFVKESKQDESGMPNNRFLAERTGGTYSTLKVQPAELEDSGVYFCASSATGVNEQYFGPGTRLTVT.